A selection of T cell receptor beta chains follows, all from one sample in a study of T cells of healthy individuals. TCRdb re-called the 5' RACE reads with MiXCR, one entry per CDR3 protein. In the table there are roughly 76,000 distinct CDR3 sequences, roughly 5% of which are singletons. These receptors all come from a female donor in good health. Each CDR3 is given with its conserved first and last residue. The D gene is left open where the match is weak. Only some rows state a clone size, as once, few, many or a class for expanded clones.

abundance | j_gene | v_gene | d_gene | CDR3aa | CDR3nt
few | TRBJ1-4 | TRBV7-9 | - | CASLGGATNEKLFF | TGTGCCAGCCTCGGGGGCGCAACTAATGAAAAACTGTTTTTT
few | TRBJ2-1 | TRBV10-3 | TRBD2 | CATLAGDSSEQFF | TGTGCCACCCTAGCGGGAGATTCAAGTGAGCAGTTCTTC
many | TRBJ1-5 | TRBV28 | - | CAGGGDQPQHF | TGTGCCGGCGGGGGGGATCAGCCCCAGCATTTT
- | TRBJ2-7 | TRBV7-8 | - | CASSLRDRDKEQYF | TGTGCCAGCAGCTTACGTGACCGGGATAAGGAGCAGTACTTC
- | TRBJ1-1 | TRBV19 | - | CASSSGGWNTEAFF | TGTGCCAGTAGTTCCGGGGGCTGGAACACTGAAGCTTTCTTT
- | TRBJ1-3 | TRBV18 | - | CAGSPPGTLSSGNTIYF | TGTGCCGGCTCACCACCGGGGACACTTAGCTCTGGAAACACCATATATTTT
many | TRBJ2-5 | TRBV4-1 | TRBD2 | CASSPSGSETQYF | TGCGCCAGCAGCCCCAGCGGGAGCGAGACCCAGTACTTC
many | TRBJ1-5 | TRBV20-1 | - | CSARQGRGQPQHF | TGCAGTGCTAGACAGGGACGAGGTCAGCCCCAGCATTTT
- | TRBJ2-3 | TRBV11-2 | - | CASSLGLLTDTQYF | TGTGCCAGCAGCTTGGGACTCCTCACAGATACGCAGTATTTT
- | TRBJ1-3 | TRBV6-6 | TRBD1 | CASRGTAISGNTIYF | TGTGCCAGCAGAGGGACAGCCATCTCTGGAAACACCATATATTTT
few | TRBJ1-1 | TRBV29-1 | - | CSVEEDSLMNTEAFF | TGCAGCGTTGAAGAGGACAGCCTCATGAACACTGAAGCTTTCTTT
many | TRBJ1-1 | TRBV9 | - | CASSVGGTEAFF | TGTGCCAGCAGCGTAGGTGGCACTGAAGCTTTCTTT
- | TRBJ2-1 | TRBV7-9 | - | CASSLELENNEQFF | TGTGCCAGCAGCTTAGAACTTGAAAACAATGAGCAGTTCTTC
many | TRBJ2-1 | TRBV9 | TRBD1 | CASSVARTGNEQFF | TGTGCCAGCAGCGTAGCCAGGACAGGGAATGAGCAGTTCTTC
many | TRBJ2-2 | TRBV7-2 | - | CASRAGRNTGELFF | TGTGCCAGCAGGGCCGGGAGAAACACCGGGGAGCTGTTTTTT
many | TRBJ2-3 | TRBV28 | - | CASSSGFGDTQYF | TGTGCCAGCAGTTCCGGGTTTGGAGATACGCAGTATTTT
- | TRBJ2-1 | TRBV28 | TRBD1 | CASSWEGTAGEQFF | TGTGCCAGCAGTTGGGAAGGGACAGCCGGGGAGCAGTTCTTC
many | TRBJ1-2 | TRBV20-1 | - | CSGVAPWGANYGYTF | TGCAGCGGGGTTGCCCCTTGGGGCGCTAACTATGGCTACACCTTC
- | TRBJ1-4 | TRBV5-8 | - | CASTRVLFF | TGTGCCAGCACGAGGGTACTGTTTTTT
- | TRBJ1-5 | TRBV30 | - | CAWSVRGGYNQPQHF | TGTGCCTGGAGTGTACGTGGGGGCTACAATCAGCCCCAGCATTTT
- | TRBJ2-3 | TRBV29-1 | - | CSVLPGLKPGTADTQYF | TGCAGCGTTCTCCCCGGACTTAAACCAGGGACTGCAGATACGCAGTATTTT
many | TRBJ2-1 | TRBV5-1 | - | CASSLDGISYNEQFF | TGCGCCAGCAGCTTGGACGGGATCTCCTACAATGAGCAGTTCTTC
many | TRBJ2-3 | TRBV7-3 | TRBD2 | CASSVGTSGIADTQYF | TGTGCCAGCAGCGTCGGGACTAGCGGCATAGCAGATACGCAGTATTTT
- | TRBJ2-3 | TRBV6-6 | - | CASSYSIQGTDTQYF | TGTGCCAGCAGTTACTCGATACAGGGCACAGATACGCAGTATTTT
many | TRBJ1-5 | TRBV29-1 | - | CSVGDQPQHF | TGCAGCGTGGGGGATCAGCCCCAGCATTTT
- | TRBJ2-3 | TRBV7-3 | - | CASSLSAAADTQYF | TGTGCCAGCAGCTTAAGTGCTGCGGCAGATACGCAGTATTTT
few | TRBJ2-6 | TRBV11-1 | TRBD1 | CASSPRTGRSGANVLTF | TGTGCCAGCAGCCCCCGGACAGGGCGCTCTGGGGCCAACGTCCTGACTTTC
few | TRBJ1-6 | TRBV7-9 | - | CASSLVRAAYNSPLHF | TGTGCCAGCAGCTTAGTGAGGGCGGCCTATAATTCACCCCTCCACTTT
many | TRBJ2-1 | TRBV11-2 | - | CASKGDQGANNEQFF | TGTGCCAGCAAAGGGGATCAAGGAGCGAACAATGAGCAGTTCTTC
many | TRBJ1-2 | TRBV5-4 | TRBD1 | CASMNRGVGNYGYTF | TGTGCCAGCATGAACAGGGGTGTTGGAAACTATGGCTACACCTTC
few | TRBJ1-1 | TRBV12-3/TRBV12-4 | TRBD1 | CASSLQGEGTEAFF | TGTGCCAGCAGCTTACAGGGGGAGGGGACTGAAGCTTTCTTT
many | TRBJ1-2 | TRBV7-2 | - | CASSRDRSDYGYTF | TGTGCCAGCAGCCGAGACAGGTCAGACTATGGCTACACCTTC
- | TRBJ1-2 | TRBV7-2 | - | CATRGGWGYTF | TGTGCCACCAGAGGGGGTTGGGGCTACACCTTC
- | TRBJ2-2 | TRBV6-6 | TRBD2 | CASSRLAGDTGELFF | TGTGCCAGCAGCAGACTAGCGGGAGACACCGGGGAGCTGTTTTTT
few | TRBJ2-1 | TRBV13 | TRBD1 | CASSFSGTVQFF | TGTGCCAGCAGCTTTTCCGGGACAGTGCAGTTCTTC
many | TRBJ2-7 | TRBV5-1 | - | CASRGLAPFYEQYF | TGCGCCAGCAGAGGACTCGCCCCCTTCTACGAGCAGTACTTC
many | TRBJ1-1 | TRBV2 | TRBD1 | CASSKDRSGEAFF | TGTGCCAGCAGTAAGGACAGGTCTGGTGAAGCTTTCTTT
few | TRBJ1-1 | TRBV10-3 | - | CAISDPDPGGTEAFF | TGTGCCATCAGTGACCCTGACCCGGGTGGCACTGAAGCTTTCTTT
many | TRBJ1-1 | TRBV4-3 | - | CASSHNGHLNTEAFF | TGCGCCAGCAGCCATAACGGACACTTAAACACTGAAGCTTTCTTT
many | TRBJ2-7 | TRBV10-3 | TRBD1 | CAIQGAGHEQYF | TGTGCCATACAGGGGGCCGGGCACGAGCAGTACTTC
- | TRBJ2-1 | TRBV20-1 | TRBD2 | CSARAAGGPYNEQFF | TGCAGTGCTAGGGCAGCGGGAGGGCCCTACAATGAGCAGTTCTTC
many | TRBJ2-7 | TRBV7-2 | TRBD2 | CASSPDGLAGFPYEQYF | TGTGCCAGCAGCCCCGACGGACTAGCGGGTTTCCCCTACGAGCAGTACTTC
many | TRBJ1-1 | TRBV6-5 | - | CASSPPGLREAFF | TGTGCCAGCAGTCCCCCGGGACTGCGTGAAGCTTTCTTT
many | TRBJ1-5 | TRBV20-1 | TRBD1 | CSASTGQGINQPQHF | TGCAGTGCTAGCACTGGACAGGGGATCAATCAGCCCCAGCATTTT
few | TRBJ1-1 | TRBV4-2 | TRBD1 | CASSQDVTRGRITEAFF | TGTGCCAGCAGCCAAGATGTGACCAGGGGGCGGATCACTGAAGCTTTCTTT
few | TRBJ2-2 | TRBV19 | TRBD1 | CATRRDRGLNTGELFF | TGTGCCACCAGGCGGGACAGGGGGCTTAACACCGGGGAGCTGTTTTTT